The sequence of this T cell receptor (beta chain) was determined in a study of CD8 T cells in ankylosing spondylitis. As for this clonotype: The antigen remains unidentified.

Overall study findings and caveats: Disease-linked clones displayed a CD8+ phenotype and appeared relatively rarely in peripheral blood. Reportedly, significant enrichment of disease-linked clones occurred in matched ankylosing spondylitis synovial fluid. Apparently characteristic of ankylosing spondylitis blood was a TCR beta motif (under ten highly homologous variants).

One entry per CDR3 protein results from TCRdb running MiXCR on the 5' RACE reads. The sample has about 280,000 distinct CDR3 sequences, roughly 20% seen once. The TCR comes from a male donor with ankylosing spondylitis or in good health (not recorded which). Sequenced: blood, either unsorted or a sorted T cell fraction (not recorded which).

The CDR3 DNA reads as TGTGCCAGCAGTGAGGGGGTAGGGACAGATCAGCCCCAGCATTTT. Protein: CASSEGVGTDQPQHF. This chain uses TRBV6-1 with TRBJ1-5; 7 bases are shared with TRBD1. V was clipped by 3 bases and J by 5 bases; unmatched bases: 7. This CDR3 comprises 15 residues. In germline, CDR1 is MNHNS, CDR2 SASEGT.